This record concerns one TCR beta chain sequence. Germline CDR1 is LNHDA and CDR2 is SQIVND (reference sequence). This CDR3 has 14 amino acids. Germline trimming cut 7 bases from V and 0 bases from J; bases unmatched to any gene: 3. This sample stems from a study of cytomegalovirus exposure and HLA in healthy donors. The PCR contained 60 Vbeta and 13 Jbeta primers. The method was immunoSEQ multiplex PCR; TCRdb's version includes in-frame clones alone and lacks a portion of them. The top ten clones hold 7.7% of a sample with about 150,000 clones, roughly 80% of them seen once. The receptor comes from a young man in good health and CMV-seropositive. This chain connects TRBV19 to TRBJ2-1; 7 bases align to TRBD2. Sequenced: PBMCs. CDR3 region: CASTREVSYNEQFF. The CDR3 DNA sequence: TGTGCCAGTACTCGGGAGGTCTCCTACAATGAGCAGTTCTTC. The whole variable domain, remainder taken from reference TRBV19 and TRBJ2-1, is DGGITQSPKYLFRKEGQNVTLSCEQNLNHDAMYWYRQDPGQGLRLIYYSQIVNDFQKGDIAEGYSVSREKKESFPLTVTSAQKNPTAFYLCASTREVSYNEQFFGPGTRLTVL.